Listed below are T cell receptor beta chains from one sample, sequenced in a study of T-cell memory formation after mild COVID-19. MiXCR, applied by TCRdb to the 5' RACE reads, yields one record per CDR3 protein. The sample contains about 430,000 distinct CDR3 sequences, about a sixth of which appear only once. Sequenced material: PBMCs or a T cell subset sorted from them (not recorded which). These receptors originate from a man aged 18 to 35 who had mild COVID-19 (a few samples of this study predate the infection). Cell type and time point are not known. Each CDR3 is given with its conserved first and last residue. The D gene is left open where the match is weak. For some rows the clone size is stated as once, few or many, or as a class when expanded; others skip it.

TRBJ2-1 | TRBV5-1 | many | 14 | . | CASSLENRANEQFF | TGCGCCAGCAGCTTGGAGAACAGGGCCAATGAGCAGTTCTTC
TRBJ2-5 | TRBV4-2 | many | 15 | TRBD2 | CASSQDRGGPETQYF | TGTGCCAGCAGCCAAGATCGGGGGGGGCCAGAGACCCAGTACTTC
TRBJ2-1 | TRBV7-9 | few | 11 | TRBD1 | CASSQTGQGLF | TGTGCCAGCAGTCAAACAGGACAGGGCCTGTTC
TRBJ1-1 | TRBV7-9 | few | 14 | . | CASSYRVDRRGAFF | TGTGCCAGCAGCTATAGGGTTGACAGGAGGGGAGCTTTCTTT
TRBJ2-1 | TRBV20-1 | . | 13 | TRBD2 | CSARTSGGAEQFF | TGCAGTGCTAGGACTAGCGGGGGGGCTGAGCAGTTCTTC
TRBJ1-5 | TRBV23-1 | many | 15 | TRBD1 | CARNVPGQRNQPQHF | TGCGCCAGAAACGTTCCGGGACAGCGAAATCAGCCCCAGCATTTT
TRBJ2-7 | TRBV6-2/TRBV6-3 | few | 16 | . | CASSYGGWGHPYEQYF | TGTGCCAGCAGTTACGGGGGTTGGGGGCACCCCTACGAGCAGTACTTC
TRBJ1-2 | TRBV7-2 | few | 12 | . | CASSLWQGGYTF | TGTGCCAGCAGCCTCTGGCAGGGTGGCTACACCTTC
TRBJ1-1 | TRBV11-2 | many | 14 | . | CASSLEGKNTEAFF | TGTGCCAGCAGCTTAGAGGGTAAGAACACTGAAGCTTTCTTT
TRBJ1-3 | TRBV5-5 | . | 15 | . | CASSLEALPGNTIYF | TGTGCCAGCAGCTTGGAGGCCCTGCCGGGAAACACCATATATTTT
TRBJ1-1 | TRBV12-3/TRBV12-4 | few | 14 | TRBD1 | CASSGGTGRTEAFF | TGTGCCAGCAGTGGGGGGACAGGCCGCACTGAAGCTTTCTTT
TRBJ2-2 | TRBV6-2/TRBV6-3 | few | 14 | . | CASSYSMNTGELFF | TGTGCCAGCAGTTACTCGATGAACACCGGGGAGCTGTTTTTT
TRBJ2-1 | TRBV14 | . | 16 | . | CASSQELGQLRWEQFF | TGTGCCAGCAGCCAAGAATTGGGACAATTAAGGTGGGAGCAGTTCTTC
TRBJ2-2 | TRBV7-3 | few | 15 | . | CASSLGGPSAGELFF | TGTGCCAGCAGCTTGGGGGGCCCCTCCGCCGGGGAGCTGTTTTTT
TRBJ1-2 | TRBV18 | few | 14 | TRBD1 | CASLLETGRPGYTF | TGTGCCAGCTTGCTCGAGACAGGGAGGCCTGGCTACACCTTC
TRBJ2-3 | TRBV6-5 | few | 14 | TRBD2 | CASSFLAGAHTQYF | TGTGCCAGCAGTTTTCTAGCGGGGGCCCATACGCAGTATTTT
TRBJ2-2 | TRBV6-5 | . | 13 | . | CASSYGWTGELFF | TGTGCCAGCAGTTACGGGTGGACCGGGGAGCTGTTTTTT
TRBJ1-1 | TRBV2 | . | 12 | . | CASSFGALEAFF | TGTGCCAGCAGTTTCGGGGCATTAGAAGCTTTCTTT
TRBJ1-3 | TRBV7-9 | . | 15 | TRBD1 | CASSRTGQTGNTIYF | TGTGCCAGCAGCCGGACAGGGCAGACTGGAAACACCATATATTTT
TRBJ2-1 | TRBV7-2 | . | 12 | . | CASSLVSGRELF | TGTGCCAGCAGCTTAGTGTCGGGACGGGAGCTCTTC
TRBJ1-2 | TRBV6-1 | few | 10 | . | CASGGGGYTF | TGTGCCAGCGGGGGAGGTGGCTACACCTTC
TRBJ2-7 | TRBV2 | once | 18 | TRBD2 | CASSESRLAGGYPYEQYF | TGTGCCAGCAGTGAATCGCGACTAGCGGGGGGGTACCCTTACGAGCAGTACTTC
TRBJ1-2 | TRBV19 | once | 13 | . | CASSPGKRDGYTF | TGTGCCAGTAGCCCGGGAAAAAGGGACGGCTACACCTTC
TRBJ2-1 | TRBV6-2/TRBV6-3 | few | 16 | TRBD1 | CASSKIGTGSGDEQFF | TGTGCCAGCAGTAAGATAGGGACAGGGAGTGGGGATGAGCAGTTCTTC
TRBJ2-1 | TRBV7-9 | few | 12 | . | CASSLGRPEQFF | TGTGCCAGCAGCTTAGGACGGCCTGAGCAGTTCTTC
TRBJ2-6 | TRBV5-1 | . | 19 | . | CASSLSPQGRPSGANVLTF | TGCGCCAGCAGCTTAAGCCCACAGGGTCGACCCTCTGGGGCCAACGTCCTGACTTTC
TRBJ2-1 | TRBV7-2 | many | 17 | . | CASSLIGVVVSYNEQFF | TGTGCCAGCAGCTTGATTGGGGTGGTCGTCTCCTACAATGAGCAGTTCTTC
TRBJ2-7 | TRBV12-3/TRBV12-4 | . | 12 | . | CASSRNTYEQYF | TGTGCCAGCAGTAGGAATACATACGAGCAGTACTTC
TRBJ2-3 | TRBV4-3 | many | 19 | TRBD2 | CASSQDSGSFGASTDTQYF | TGCGCCAGCAGCCAAGATAGCGGGAGTTTTGGGGCTAGCACAGATACGCAGTATTTT
TRBJ2-2 | TRBV5-1 | few | 15 | . | CASSLGGLGTGELFF | TGCGCCAGCAGCTTGGGGGGGCTCGGCACCGGGGAGCTGTTTTTT
TRBJ2-2 | TRBV24-1 | . | 14 | TRBD1 | CATSENRGSGELFF | TGTGCCACCAGTGAAAACAGGGGATCCGGGGAGCTGTTTTTT
TRBJ1-6 | TRBV19 | . | 16 | . | CASSNPTGLNNSPLHF | TGTGCCAGTAGTAACCCGACAGGTTTGAATAATTCACCCCTCCACTTT
TRBJ2-1 | TRBV28 | . | 14 | TRBD2 | CASTGAGGYNEQFF | TGTGCCAGCACGGGGGCGGGGGGGTACAATGAGCAGTTCTTC
TRBJ2-1 | TRBV5-5 | few | 15 | . | CASSLAIDTYNEQFF | TGTGCCAGCAGCTTGGCTATTGACACCTACAATGAGCAGTTCTTC
TRBJ2-7 | TRBV4-3 | many | 20 | TRBD1 | CASSQEVRQGVIRPSYEQYF | TGCGCCAGCAGCCAAGAAGTCCGACAGGGGGTTATCCGTCCCTCCTACGAGCAGTACTTC
TRBJ1-1 | TRBV19 | . | 14 | TRBD1 | CASRLTGLSTEAFF | TGTGCCAGTAGACTGACAGGGTTGAGCACTGAAGCTTTCTTT
TRBJ1-1 | TRBV28 | few | 13 | TRBD1 | CASSTQGSTEAFF | TGTGCCAGCAGTACACAGGGGAGCACTGAAGCTTTCTTT
TRBJ2-5 | TRBV20-1 | . | 10 | . | CSGGLETQYF | TGCAGCGGAGGGTTAGAGACCCAGTACTTC
TRBJ2-1 | TRBV3-1 | . | 16 | TRBD2 | CASSSGTSGGADEQFF | TGTGCCAGCAGCTCCGGTACTAGCGGGGGGGCCGATGAGCAGTTCTTC
TRBJ2-3 | TRBV11-2 | few | 15 | . | CASSSTHTAGDTQYF | TGTGCCAGCAGCTCCACACATACGGCGGGAGATACGCAGTATTTT
TRBJ2-7 | TRBV19 | . | 14 | . | CASSIGDIAYEQYF | TGTGCCAGTAGTATCGGGGACATAGCCTACGAGCAGTACTTC
TRBJ2-1 | TRBV7-2 | . | 13 | . | CASSPDGVNEQFF | TGTGCCAGCAGCCCAGACGGGGTCAATGAGCAGTTCTTC
TRBJ1-1 | TRBV9 | . | 16 | TRBD1 | CASSPHPDRVGTEAFF | TGTGCCAGCAGCCCCCATCCCGACAGGGTTGGGACTGAAGCTTTCTTT
TRBJ1-4 | TRBV6-2/TRBV6-3 | few | 15 | TRBD1 | CASRYNPGTAEKLFF | TGTGCCAGCAGATATAACCCCGGGACAGCTGAAAAACTGTTTTTT
TRBJ1-3 | TRBV28 | few | 15 | . | CASSLAVRSGNTIYF | TGTGCCAGCAGTTTGGCGGTCCGCTCTGGAAACACCATATATTTT
TRBJ1-1 | TRBV6-5 | few | 16 | . | CASSYHRVLTNTEAFF | TGTGCCAGCAGTTACCACAGGGTTCTAACGAACACTGAAGCTTTCTTT
TRBJ1-5 | TRBV12-5 | few | 12 | . | CASGLPGQPQHF | TGTGCTAGTGGTTTGCCGGGTCAGCCCCAGCATTTT
TRBJ1-4 | TRBV15 | few | 14 | . | CATRFEFRDEKLFF | TGTGCCACCAGATTCGAGTTCAGGGATGAAAAACTGTTTTTT